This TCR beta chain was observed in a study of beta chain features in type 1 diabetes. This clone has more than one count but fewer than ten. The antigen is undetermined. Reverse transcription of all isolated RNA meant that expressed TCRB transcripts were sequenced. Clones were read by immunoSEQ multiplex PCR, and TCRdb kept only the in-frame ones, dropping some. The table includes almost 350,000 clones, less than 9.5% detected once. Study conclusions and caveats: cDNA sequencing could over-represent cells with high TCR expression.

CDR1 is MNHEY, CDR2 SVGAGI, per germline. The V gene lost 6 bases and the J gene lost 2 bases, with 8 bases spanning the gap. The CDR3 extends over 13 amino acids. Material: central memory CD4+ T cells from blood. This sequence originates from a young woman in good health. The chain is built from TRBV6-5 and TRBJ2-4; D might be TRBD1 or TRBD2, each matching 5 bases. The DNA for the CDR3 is TGTGCCAGCAGAGAGGGGACCAAAAACATTCAGTACTTC. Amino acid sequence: CASREGTKNIQYF.